These 9 T cell receptor beta chains were sequenced from one sample in a study of cytomegalovirus exposure and HLA in healthy donors. Primers included in the PCR were 60 Vbeta and 13 Jbeta primers. Clones were sequenced by immunoSEQ multiplex PCR, and TCRdb holds only the in-frame ones, with some missing. This table has roughly 140,000 clones, 70% to 85% appearing once. Specimen: PBMCs. These TCRs come from a woman aged 45-65 years in good health and CMV-seropositive.

The V gene is TRBV5-3, the J gene TRBJ1-3; D is unclear. TRBV5-3 falls under the ORF class, with uncertain function. The CDR3 consists of 15 residues. Between the trimmed V and J ends, which lost 1 base and 0 bases, there was a span of 8 bases. The CDR3 sequence: CARSLPLCSGNTIYF. CDR3 DNA: TGTGCCAGAAGCTTGCCCCTATGCTCTGGAAACACCATATATTTT.

CDR3 in DNA: TGTGCCAGCAGTCCCTACTTTGATTCACCCCTCCACTTT. It encodes CASSPYFDSPLHF. The chain links TRBV27 to TRBJ1-6; no clear D gene. The V end lost 5 bases, the J end lost 8 bases, and 10 bases lay between the germline ends. This CDR3 spans 13 amino acids. The germline V gene has CDR1 MNHEY and CDR2 SMNVEV (reference sequence).

The V call is TRBV9, the J call TRBJ2-3; 9 bases map to TRBD2. Germline V gene sequence: CDR1 SGDLS, CDR2 YYNGEE. Trimming at V came to 4 bases and at J to 2 bases, leaving 11 bases not matched to a gene. The CDR3 spans 17 residues. The CDR3: CASSPLSSGDLTDTQYF. The CDR3 DNA is TGTGCCAGCAGCCCCCTGTCTAGCGGGGACCTCACAGATACGCAGTATTTT.

The chain carries TRBV10-1 and TRBJ2-3, with D uncertain. Germline values: CDR1 WNHNN, CDR2 SYGVQD (reference sequence). This CDR3 spans 13 amino acids. Trimming took off 3 bases at V and 1 base at J, with 5 bases between the two ends. CDR3 in DNA: TGCGCCAGCAGTGATCGGGGCACAGATACGCAGTATTTT. This translates into CASSDRGTDTQYF.

The CDR3 sequence: CSVGTGVGTDTQYF. The CDR3, as DNA: TGCAGCGTCGGTACAGGGGTAGGCACAGATACGCAGTATTTT. The chain combines TRBV29-1 with TRBJ2-3, with 7 positions matching TRBD1. The trim removed 6 bases at V and 1 base at J, leaving 7 bases unmatched. From germline, CDR1 is SQVTM and CDR2 ANQGSEA. The CDR3 loop spans 14 amino acids.

The V and J genes are TRBV6-1 and TRBJ1-6, with 7 bases lining up with TRBD1. The germline V gene encodes CDR1 MNHNS and CDR2 SASEGT. The junction had 16 bases not matched to a gene; V was cut back by 4 bases and J by 10 bases. The CDR3 length is 17 residues. The CDR3 coding sequence is TGTGCCAGCAGTGGCCCATTGGGACAGCAGGCGGGGTCACCCCTCCACTTT. It codes for CASSGPLGQQAGSPLHF.

This chain links TRBV7-2 with TRBJ1-1; D is unclear. V lost 5 bases to trimming and J lost 3 bases, with 22 bases between them. This CDR3 region has 17 residues. Germline CDR1 is SGHTA and CDR2 is FQGNSA. CDR3 residues: CASSARVGGLLYTEAFF. The CDR3 DNA reads as TGTGCCAGCAGCGCCCGCGTCGGTGGGCTCTTGTACACTGAAGCTTTCTTT.

V and J are TRBV5-1 and TRBJ2-3; D is perhaps TRBD2 (5 bases). This CDR3 spans 14 amino acids. Trimming took 1 base from V and 1 from J, leaving 7 bases between them. Germline values: CDR1 SGHRS, CDR2 YFSETQ. CDR3: CASSLFGGTDTQYF. The DNA for the CDR3 is TGCGCCAGCAGCTTGTTCGGGGGCACAGATACGCAGTATTTT. The full variable domain, in which reference TRBV5-1 and TRBJ2-3 provide the parts outside the CDR3, is KAGVTQTPRYLIKTRGQQVTLSCSPISGHRSVSWYQQTPGQGLQFLFEYFSETQRNKGNFPGRFSGRQFSNSRSEMNVSTLELGDSALYLCASSLFGGTDTQYFGPGTRLTVL.

J is TRBJ1-5 and V is TRBV7-4, with 7 bases that match TRBD1. CDR3 length equals 15 residues. After removal of 7 bases from V and 1 base from J, the junction contained 7 bases not matched to a gene. CDR1 is SGHVT, CDR2 SQSDAQ, per germline. The CDR3 loop is CASTQEQGSNQPQHF. CDR3 bases: TGTGCCAGCACCCAGGAACAGGGGAGCAATCAGCCCCAGCATTTT.